One sample yielded the 11 T cell receptor beta chains listed below, sequenced in a study of blood T cell repertoires in COVID-19. The table came from immunoSEQ multiplex PCR; TCRdb's copy has only in-frame clones and leaves some out. The sample has roughly 150,000 clones, around four fifths seen once; the top ten hold around 8%. Sequencing was carried out using peripheral blood. These receptor sequences come from a woman older than 75 with COVID-19, enrolled during active disease.

The rearrangement joins TRBV11-2 to TRBJ1-1; no clear D. The CDR3 spans 13 residues. The V end lost 3 bases, the J end lost 3 bases, and 8 bases lay between the germline ends. Germline-derived CDR1 and CDR2 are SGHAT and FQNNGV. CDR3 nucleotides: TGTGCCAGCAGCTTTCCGAGGGACACTGAAGCTTTCTTT. Its translation is CASSFPRDTEAFF.

This chain links TRBV11-2 with TRBJ2-1; D is uncertain. CDR3 length: 12 amino acids. V was trimmed by 3 bases and J by 7 bases, leaving 7 bases between them. Germline lookup yields CDR1 SGHAT and CDR2 FQNNGV. The CDR3 protein is CASSFSANEQFF. For the CDR3, the DNA is TGTGCCAGCAGCTTTTCAGCGAATGAGCAGTTCTTC.

The chain uses TRBV4-1 and TRBJ1-2; 8 nucleotides match TRBD1. V shed 6 bases and J 8 bases; nucleotides not matched to a gene: 11. Per the germline V gene, CDR1 is MGHRA and CDR2 is YSYEKL. This CDR3 region has 14 residues. The CDR3 reads CASSPQPGGWGYTF. In DNA, the CDR3 is TGCGCCAGCAGTCCCCAGCCAGGGGGCTGGGGCTACACCTTC.

The chain recombines TRBV5-1 with TRBJ2-1; the D is unclear. Germline lookup yields CDR1 SGHRS and CDR2 YFSETQ. Trimming stripped 5 bases from V and 0 bases from J, with 12 bases between. The CDR3 spans 15 residues. The CDR3 reads CASRRSEPSYNEQFF. Here the CDR3 DNA reads TGCGCCAGCAGGCGGAGCGAGCCCTCCTACAATGAGCAGTTCTTC.

The chain links TRBV5-1 to TRBJ2-7; weak D call: TRBD1 (5 bases). Germline CDR1 is SGHRS and CDR2 is YFSETQ. The CDR3 is 14 residues long. V was shortened by 4 bases and J by 3 bases, with 14 bases between the two germline ends. CDR3 bases: TGCGCCAGCAGCCTCCAGGGTGGGCTCTACGAGCAGTACTTC. It specifies CASSLQGGLYEQYF.

This rearrangement joins TRBV28 to TRBJ1-1; the D is unclear. V dropped 1 base and J dropped 3 bases, with 9 bases sitting between them. CDR1 and CDR2 from the germline V gene are MDHEN and SYDVKM. The CDR3 length is 14 residues. CDR3 protein: CASSLFPGHTEAFF. The CDR3 bases are TGTGCCAGCAGTTTATTCCCCGGTCACACTGAAGCTTTCTTT.

The chain recombines TRBV6-2 or TRBV6-3 with TRBJ2-5; maybe TRBD2 (5 bases). The CDR3 consists of 13 residues. V lost 2 bases, J lost 5 bases, and 9 bases lay in between. Germline V gene data show CDR1 as MNHEY and CDR2 as SVGEGT. The CDR3 coding sequence is TGTGCCAGCAGTTACGGCGGGCGCGAGACCCAGTACTTC. Protein: CASSYGGRETQYF.

The chain joins TRBV5-1 to TRBJ2-7; 13 bases are shared with TRBD2. The CDR3 runs to 17 residues. J lost 4 bases, V lost 4 bases, and 11 bases had no gene match. CDR1 and CDR2 from the germline V gene are SGHRS and YFSETQ. The CDR3 loop reads CASSPGLAGAPYYEQYF. The CDR3, as DNA: TGCGCCAGCAGCCCTGGACTAGCGGGAGCGCCCTATTACGAGCAGTACTTC.

The chain combines TRBV3-1 (or the pseudogene TRBV3-2) with TRBJ2-3; 15 nucleotides match TRBD2. The V gene's germline CDR1 is LGHDT and CDR2 YNNKEL (reference sequence). This CDR3 has 18 amino acids. V trimming: 5 bases; J trimming: 4 bases; junction bases outside the gene matches: 10. The CDR3 DNA follows: TGTGCCAGCAGCATAGCCGGGACTAGCGGGGGGAAGGCAGATACGCAGTATTTT. As protein: CASSIAGTSGGKADTQYF.

The chain is built from TRBV5-4 and TRBJ1-2; tentatively, D is TRBD1 (5 bases). Trimming left V 0 bases short and J 7 bases short, with 10 bases between. The CDR3 runs to 13 residues. Germline CDR1 reads SGHNT; CDR2 reads YYREEE (reference sequence). The CDR3 here is CASSLAQGSGYTF. In nucleotides, the CDR3 is TGTGCCAGCAGCTTGGCTCAGGGCAGTGGCTACACCTTC.

The chain is built from TRBV19 and TRBJ1-3; TRBD1 agrees at 7 bases. Germline V gives CDR1 LNHDA, CDR2 SQIVND (reference sequence). The ends lost 8 bases at V and 0 bases at J; junction bases unmatched: 7. The CDR3 is 15 residues long. CDR3 sequence: CASGDSFSSGNTIYF. For the CDR3, the DNA is TGTGCCAGTGGGGACAGTTTCAGCTCTGGAAACACCATATATTTT.